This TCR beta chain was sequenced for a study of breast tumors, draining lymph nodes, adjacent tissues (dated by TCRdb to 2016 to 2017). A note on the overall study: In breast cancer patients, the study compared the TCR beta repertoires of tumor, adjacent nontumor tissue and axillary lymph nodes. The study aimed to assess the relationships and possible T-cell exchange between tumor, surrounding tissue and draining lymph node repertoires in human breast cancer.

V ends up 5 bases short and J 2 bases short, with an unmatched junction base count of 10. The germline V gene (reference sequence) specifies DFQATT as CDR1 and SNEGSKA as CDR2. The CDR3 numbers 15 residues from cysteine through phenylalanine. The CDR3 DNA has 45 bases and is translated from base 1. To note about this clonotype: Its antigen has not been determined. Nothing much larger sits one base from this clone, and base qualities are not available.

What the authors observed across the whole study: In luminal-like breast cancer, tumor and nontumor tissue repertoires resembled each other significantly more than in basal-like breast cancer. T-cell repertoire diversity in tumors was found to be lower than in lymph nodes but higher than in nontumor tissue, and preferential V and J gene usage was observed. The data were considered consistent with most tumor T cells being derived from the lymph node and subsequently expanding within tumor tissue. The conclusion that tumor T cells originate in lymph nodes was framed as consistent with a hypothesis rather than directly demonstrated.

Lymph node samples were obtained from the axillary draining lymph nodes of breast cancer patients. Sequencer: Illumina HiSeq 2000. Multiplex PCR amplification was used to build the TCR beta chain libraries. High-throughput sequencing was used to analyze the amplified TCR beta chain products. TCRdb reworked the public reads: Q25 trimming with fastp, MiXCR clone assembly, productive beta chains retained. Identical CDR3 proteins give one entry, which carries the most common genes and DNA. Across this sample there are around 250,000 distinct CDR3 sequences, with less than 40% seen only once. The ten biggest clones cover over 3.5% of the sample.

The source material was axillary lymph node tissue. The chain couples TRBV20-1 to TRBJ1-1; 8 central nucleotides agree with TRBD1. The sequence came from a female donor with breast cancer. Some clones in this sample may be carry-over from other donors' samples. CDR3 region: CSAGGPGGINTEAFF. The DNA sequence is TGCAGTGCTGGAGGTCCAGGGGGCATAAACACTGAAGCTTTCTTT.